These T cell receptor beta chains were read from a single sample in a study of blood T cell repertoires in COVID-19. The protocol was immunoSEQ multiplex PCR, while the TCRdb copy is restricted to in-frame clones and leaves out a portion. The sample carries fewer than 70,000 clones, 80% to 90% recorded once. Material: peripheral blood. Receptors originate from a human donor in a cohort sampled during active COVID-19. Both conserved end residues are part of each CDR3. A D gene is named only where the DNA matches it firmly. A row's size may be missing; if present it is once, few, many or a size class.

J gene: TRBJ2-3; clone size: -; V gene: TRBV6-6; D gene: TRBD2; CDR3 DNA: TGTGCCAGCAGTCTCCTCCCTAGCGGGGGACACACAGATACGCAGTATTTT; CDR3 protein: CASSLLPSGGHTDTQYF
J gene: TRBJ2-7; clone size: -; V gene: TRBV6-6; D gene: TRBD2; CDR3 DNA: TGTGCCAGCAGTTACCAGCGGGAGGGCGAGCAGTACTTC; CDR3 protein: CASSYQREGEQYF
J gene: TRBJ2-3; clone size: -; V gene: TRBV5-1; D gene: -; CDR3 DNA: TGCGCCAGCAGGGTGGGCAGAGACACAGATACGCAGTATTTT; CDR3 protein: CASRVGRDTDTQYF
J gene: TRBJ2-7; clone size: -; V gene: TRBV5-5; D gene: TRBD2; CDR3 DNA: TGTGCCAGCAACCCTTCCGAACTGGGGAGGGCCCACGAGCAGTACTTC; CDR3 protein: CASNPSELGRAHEQYF
J gene: TRBJ2-1; clone size: once; V gene: TRBV10-3; D gene: -; CDR3 DNA: TGTGCCATCAGTGGGGGGGCAGGGGGACACTTCAATGAGCAGTTCTTC; CDR3 protein: CAISGGAGGHFNEQFF
J gene: TRBJ1-1; clone size: -; V gene: TRBV5-5; D gene: -; CDR3 DNA: TGTGCCAGCAGCTGGGGAAACAGGGCCGCTGAAGCTTTCTTT; CDR3 protein: CASSWGNRAAEAFF
J gene: TRBJ2-6; clone size: -; V gene: TRBV19; D gene: -; CDR3 DNA: TGTGCCAGTAGTATACGGGTTATAGCCTCTGGGGCCAACGTCCTGACTTTC; CDR3 protein: CASSIRVIASGANVLTF
J gene: TRBJ2-1; clone size: -; V gene: TRBV7-9; D gene: -; CDR3 DNA: TGTGCCAGCAGAGGAACGCTTCTCGAGGGCAATGAGCAGTTCTTC; CDR3 protein: CASRGTLLEGNEQFF
J gene: TRBJ2-7; clone size: -; V gene: TRBV27; D gene: -; CDR3 DNA: TGTGCCAGCAGTTTAAAGTGGGGGCCCTACGAGCAGTACTTC; CDR3 protein: CASSLKWGPYEQYF
J gene: TRBJ2-3; clone size: once; V gene: TRBV11-2; D gene: -; CDR3 DNA: TGTGCCAGCAGCTTGGGGGGGACAACAGATACGCAGTATTTT; CDR3 protein: CASSLGGTTDTQYF
J gene: TRBJ1-5; clone size: -; V gene: TRBV19; D gene: TRBD1; CDR3 DNA: TGTGCCAGTAGAAAAACAGGGGAGGGCAATCAGCCCCAGCATTTT; CDR3 protein: CASRKTGEGNQPQHF
J gene: TRBJ2-6; clone size: -; V gene: TRBV7-3; D gene: -; CDR3 DNA: TGTGCCAGCAGCTTAATGGTCAGCTCTGGGGCCAACGTCCTGACTTTC; CDR3 protein: CASSLMVSSGANVLTF
J gene: TRBJ1-2; clone size: -; V gene: TRBV4-2; D gene: -; CDR3 DNA: TGTGCCAGCAGCCAAGATTGGACAGAGGTCTATGGCTACACCTTC; CDR3 protein: CASSQDWTEVYGYTF
J gene: TRBJ2-7; clone size: -; V gene: TRBV5-1; D gene: -; CDR3 DNA: TGCGCCAGCAGCTCACTCCAGGGCAGGGCCTACGAGCAGTACTTC; CDR3 protein: CASSSLQGRAYEQYF
J gene: TRBJ2-7; clone size: few; V gene: TRBV2; D gene: TRBD1; CDR3 DNA: TGTGCCAGCATCGGAGGGGGGACAGGGGAGGACGAGCAGTACTTC; CDR3 protein: CASIGGGTGEDEQYF
J gene: TRBJ1-4; clone size: -; V gene: TRBV2; D gene: -; CDR3 DNA: TGTGCCAGCACCTGGTTCGGGTCGGCTAATGAAAAACTGTTTTTT; CDR3 protein: CASTWFGSANEKLFF
J gene: TRBJ2-3; clone size: once; V gene: TRBV19; D gene: TRBD2; CDR3 DNA: TGTGCCAGTAGTATAGGGGGAGCGGGGGGGACAGATACGCAGTATTTT; CDR3 protein: CASSIGGAGGTDTQYF
J gene: TRBJ1-1; clone size: once; V gene: TRBV18; D gene: -; CDR3 DNA: TGTGCCAGCTCACCAGTACCGGAGATGAACACTGAAGCTTTCTTT; CDR3 protein: CASSPVPEMNTEAFF
J gene: TRBJ2-7; clone size: -; V gene: TRBV6-6; D gene: TRBD2; CDR3 DNA: TGTGCCAGCAGCGGGACTAGCGTCTCCTACGAGCAGTACTTC; CDR3 protein: CASSGTSVSYEQYF
J gene: TRBJ2-3; clone size: -; V gene: TRBV11-2; D gene: TRBD2; CDR3 DNA: TGTGCCAGCAGCTTAGCGGGAGGGACTACAGATACGCAGTATTTT; CDR3 protein: CASSLAGGTTDTQYF
J gene: TRBJ2-2; clone size: -; V gene: TRBV5-6; D gene: -; CDR3 DNA: TGTGCCAGCAGCTTGCTGGGGGCAAACACCGGGGAGCTGTTTTTT; CDR3 protein: CASSLLGANTGELFF
J gene: TRBJ2-5; clone size: few; V gene: TRBV5-8; D gene: -; CDR3 DNA: TGTGCCAGCATGAGGCCCCAGTTCCAAGAGACCCAGTACTTC; CDR3 protein: CASMRPQFQETQYF
J gene: TRBJ2-6; clone size: -; V gene: TRBV11-2; D gene: TRBD1; CDR3 DNA: TGTGCCAGCAGGGGACAGGCTGGGGCCAACGTCCTGACTTTC; CDR3 protein: CASRGQAGANVLTF
J gene: TRBJ1-1; clone size: -; V gene: TRBV9; D gene: -; CDR3 DNA: TGTGCCAGCAGCGTTCATGTCAACACTGAAGCTTTCTTT; CDR3 protein: CASSVHVNTEAFF
J gene: TRBJ2-7; clone size: -; V gene: TRBV9; D gene: TRBD2; CDR3 DNA: TGTGCCAGCAGCCCGGGACTAGCGGGTAGCTCCTACGAGCAGTACTTC; CDR3 protein: CASSPGLAGSSYEQYF
J gene: TRBJ1-2; clone size: -; V gene: TRBV3-1/TRBV3-2; D gene: -; CDR3 DNA: TGTGCCAGCAGCCCGGTTTTGAAGGGGGACTATGGCTACACCTTC; CDR3 protein: CASSPVLKGDYGYTF
J gene: TRBJ1-5; clone size: -; V gene: TRBV5-1; D gene: TRBD1; CDR3 DNA: TGCGCCAGCCACCCCGGGACAGGGGGAAATCAGCCCCAGCATTTT; CDR3 protein: CASHPGTGGNQPQHF
J gene: TRBJ1-5; clone size: -; V gene: TRBV30; D gene: -; CDR3 DNA: TGTGCCTGGCTTGACGGCGGGGGGCCCCAGCATTTT; CDR3 protein: CAWLDGGGPQHF
J gene: TRBJ1-5; clone size: -; V gene: TRBV18; D gene: -; CDR3 DNA: TGTGCCAGCTCACCCCAAGGAACAGGAAATCAGCCCCAGCATTTT; CDR3 protein: CASSPQGTGNQPQHF
J gene: TRBJ2-1; clone size: -; V gene: TRBV18; D gene: -; CDR3 DNA: TGTGCCAGCTCACCACCGTTAGGGACTTATGAGCAGTTCTTC; CDR3 protein: CASSPPLGTYEQFF
J gene: TRBJ2-5; clone size: -; V gene: TRBV7-7; D gene: -; CDR3 DNA: TGTGCCAGCAGCTTAGCGGGGGCAGCTCAAGAGACCCAGTACTTC; CDR3 protein: CASSLAGAAQETQYF
J gene: TRBJ2-2; clone size: few; V gene: TRBV19; D gene: TRBD1; CDR3 DNA: TGTGCCAGTATGACAGGGGACAGTTTCGGCTCCGGGGAGCTGTTTTTT; CDR3 protein: CASMTGDSFGSGELFF
J gene: TRBJ2-1; clone size: -; V gene: TRBV7-2; D gene: TRBD2; CDR3 DNA: TGTGCCAGCCGACTAGCGGTCTCCTACAATGAGCAGTTCTTC; CDR3 protein: CASRLAVSYNEQFF
J gene: TRBJ2-1; clone size: -; V gene: TRBV7-8; D gene: TRBD2; CDR3 DNA: TGTGCCAGCAGCTCCTATACTAGCGGTTCCTACAATGAGCAGTTCTTC; CDR3 protein: CASSSYTSGSYNEQFF
J gene: TRBJ2-3; clone size: -; V gene: TRBV6-5; D gene: -; CDR3 DNA: TGTGCCAGCACCCCGGGGAGAAACACAGATACGCAGTATTTT; CDR3 protein: CASTPGRNTDTQYF
J gene: TRBJ2-7; clone size: -; V gene: TRBV18; D gene: -; CDR3 DNA: TGTGCCAGCTCACTCATTGGGACATCTTCCTACGAGCAGTACTTC; CDR3 protein: CASSLIGTSSYEQYF
J gene: TRBJ1-1; clone size: -; V gene: TRBV5-6; D gene: -; CDR3 DNA: TGTGCCAGCAGCTTGGCCAGGGTGAACATGAACACTGAAGCTTTCTTT; CDR3 protein: CASSLARVNMNTEAFF
J gene: TRBJ2-1; clone size: -; V gene: TRBV6-2/TRBV6-3; D gene: TRBD2; CDR3 DNA: TGTGCCAGCAGTTACTTGACGGGGGGGCAGTTTGGCAATGAGCAGTTCTTC; CDR3 protein: CASSYLTGGQFGNEQFF
J gene: TRBJ2-5; clone size: -; V gene: TRBV19; D gene: -; CDR3 DNA: TGTGCCAGTAGTCTCGTCGCGGGTCTGCAAGAGACCCAGTACTTC; CDR3 protein: CASSLVAGLQETQYF
J gene: TRBJ2-1; clone size: -; V gene: TRBV5-1; D gene: -; CDR3 DNA: TGCGCCAGCAGCTCTGCGGGGAGCCACAATGAGCAGTTCTTC; CDR3 protein: CASSSAGSHNEQFF
J gene: TRBJ2-3; clone size: -; V gene: TRBV23-1; D gene: TRBD1; CDR3 DNA: TGCGCCAGCAGTCATCATGGGACAGGGTCCACAGATACGCAGTATTTT; CDR3 protein: CASSHHGTGSTDTQYF
J gene: TRBJ2-3; clone size: -; V gene: TRBV27; D gene: -; CDR3 DNA: TGTGCCAGCAGTTTCCGGACTAGCACAGATACGCAGTATTTT; CDR3 protein: CASSFRTSTDTQYF
J gene: TRBJ1-1; clone size: -; V gene: TRBV11-3; D gene: -; CDR3 DNA: TGTGCCAGCAGCGTAGACAGGCGTACTGAAGCTTTCTTT; CDR3 protein: CASSVDRRTEAFF
J gene: TRBJ2-5; clone size: -; V gene: TRBV10-3; D gene: TRBD2; CDR3 DNA: TGTGCCATCAGTGACTCGGGAGGGATCTTGGAGACCCAGTACTTC; CDR3 protein: CAISDSGGILETQYF
J gene: TRBJ1-1; clone size: -; V gene: TRBV5-4; D gene: -; CDR3 DNA: TGTGCCAGCAGCTTCCAGGGTGCCACTGAAGCTTTCTTT; CDR3 protein: CASSFQGATEAFF
J gene: TRBJ2-6; clone size: -; V gene: TRBV15; D gene: -; CDR3 DNA: TGTGCCACCAGCACCCCTCGGGTTACTGGGGCCAACGTCCTGACTTTC; CDR3 protein: CATSTPRVTGANVLTF
J gene: TRBJ2-1; clone size: -; V gene: TRBV5-4; D gene: TRBD1; CDR3 DNA: TGTGCCAGCAGCCCTGGACAGGGGAACAATGAGCAGTTCTTC; CDR3 protein: CASSPGQGNNEQFF
J gene: TRBJ2-7; clone size: once; V gene: TRBV19; D gene: TRBD1; CDR3 DNA: TGTGCCAGTAGTAGAAAGGACAGGAGCGCCTACGAGCAGTACTTC; CDR3 protein: CASSRKDRSAYEQYF
J gene: TRBJ2-1; clone size: -; V gene: TRBV10-1; D gene: TRBD2; CDR3 DNA: TGCGCCAGCAGTGAGAAGTTGGTCGGGACTAGCGGGTACAATGAGCAGTTCTTC; CDR3 protein: CASSEKLVGTSGYNEQFF
J gene: TRBJ2-6; clone size: -; V gene: TRBV7-2; D gene: -; CDR3 DNA: TGTGCCAGCAGCTTAGTCGGGGGAGCGGGTGGGGCCAACGTCCTGACTTTC; CDR3 protein: CASSLVGGAGGANVLTF
J gene: TRBJ2-3; clone size: -; V gene: TRBV18; D gene: -; CDR3 DNA: TGTGCCAGCTCACCGGAGGGGGATACGCAGTATTTT; CDR3 protein: CASSPEGDTQYF
J gene: TRBJ2-1; clone size: -; V gene: TRBV2; D gene: -; CDR3 DNA: TGTGCCAGCAGTGAAGGACTCGCGGGACGCACTGAGCAGTTCTTC; CDR3 protein: CASSEGLAGRTEQFF